The rows below give T cell receptor beta chains drawn from one sample of a study of beta chain features in type 1 diabetes. The protocol was immunoSEQ multiplex PCR, while the TCRdb copy is restricted to in-frame clones and leaves out a portion. The sample shows hundreds of thousands of clones, 9.5% to 12% of them seen only once. Sample: naive CD4+ T cells from blood. The source is a woman in her twenties or thirties in good health. CDR3s include the opening cysteine and the closing phenylalanine or tryptophan. Each record gives: CDR3 length, clone size, J gene, D gene, V gene, CDR3 protein, CDR3 DNA. The D gene is left open where the match is weak. A clone size is listed for some rows: how often the clone was seen (once, few, many), or a class if it is expanded.

>14|.|TRBJ1-1|TRBD1|TRBV5-1
CASGPTGPGTEAFF
TGCGCCAGCGGCCCGACAGGGCCCGGCACTGAAGCTTTCTTT
>20|few|TRBJ2-3|TRBD2|TRBV5-1
CASSWRGLGDSGRPTDTQYF
TGCGCCAGCAGCTGGAGGGGGCTCGGGGATAGCGGGAGGCCGACAGATACGCAGTATTTT
>15|.|TRBJ2-4|.|TRBV21-1
CASSPRRRPKNIQYF
TGTGCCAGCAGCCCCCGGCGGCGACCAAAAAACATTCAGTACTTC
>15|few|TRBJ2-1|TRBD2|TRBV9
CASSAPGTSYNEQFF
TGTGCCAGCAGCGCTCCCGGGACTAGCTACAATGAGCAGTTCTTC
>16|.|TRBJ2-1|TRBD2|TRBV25-1
CASSANSGVSYNEQFF
TGTGCCAGCAGTGCGAACAGCGGGGTCTCCTACAATGAGCAGTTCTTC
>15|.|TRBJ2-7|TRBD2|TRBV6-5
CASSSAGGPFYEQYF
TGTGCCAGCAGTTCCGCGGGAGGACCGTTCTACGAGCAGTACTTC
>14|few|TRBJ2-5|.|TRBV9
CASSAREPQETQYF
TGTGCCAGCAGCGCCCGGGAGCCTCAAGAGACCCAGTACTTC
>15|few|TRBJ2-1|TRBD1|TRBV2
CASRPRGLSYNEQFF
TGTGCCAGCAGGCCCAGGGGGCTGTCATACAATGAGCAGTTCTTC
>10|few|TRBJ1-4|.|TRBV29-1
CSVEAGRLFF
TGCAGCGTTGAAGCAGGGCGACTGTTTTTT
>12|few|TRBJ2-1|.|TRBV10-3
CAIRPEGDEQFF
TGTGCCATCAGGCCCGAGGGCGATGAGCAGTTCTTC
>15|few|TRBJ2-7|TRBD2|TRBV5-4
CASSRPGAGDAEQYF
TGTGCCAGCAGTCGTCCAGGAGCGGGAGATGCCGAGCAGTACTTC
>18|.|TRBJ2-1|TRBD1|TRBV9
CASSVEVGGRGPYNEQFF
TGTGCCAGCAGCGTAGAGGTAGGGGGCAGGGGCCCCTACAATGAGCAGTTCTTC
>18|.|TRBJ2-7|TRBD1|TRBV28
CASSQLPRTGGRRHEQYF
TGTGCCAGCAGCCAACTGCCCCGAACAGGGGGCAGGCGCCACGAGCAGTACTTC
>14|once|TRBJ2-5|TRBD2|TRBV7-7
CASSLGLAEETQYF
TGTGCTAGCAGCTTAGGACTAGCGGAAGAGACCCAGTACTTC
>16|.|TRBJ2-7|TRBD1|TRBV6-5
CASSYSPGQGLYEQYF
TGTGCCAGCAGTTACAGCCCGGGACAGGGTCTCTACGAGCAGTACTTC
>14|.|TRBJ1-3|.|TRBV4-3
CASSQDYGGNTIYF
TGCGCCAGCAGCCAAGATTACGGGGGAAACACCATATATTTT
>16|few|TRBJ2-5|TRBD2|TRBV7-6
CASSLVSLAGEETQYF
TGTGCCAGCAGCTTAGTCTCGCTAGCGGGGGAAGAGACCCAGTACTTC
>13|.|TRBJ2-3|.|TRBV28
CASSLGETDTQYF
TGTGCCAGCAGTTTAGGGGAGACAGATACGCAGTATTTT
>16|.|TRBJ2-3|.|TRBV5-1
CASSLVGLASTDTQYF
TGCGCCAGCAGCTTGGTAGGGCTAGCTAGCACAGATACGCAGTATTTT
>16|few|TRBJ2-3|.|TRBV30
CAWLGGQKISTDTQYF
TGTGCCTGGTTGGGGGGGCAGAAAATTAGCACAGATACGCAGTATTTT
>14|few|TRBJ2-2|.|TRBV11-2
CASREGDWPGELFF
TGTGCCAGCAGGGAAGGGGATTGGCCCGGGGAGCTGTTTTTT
>15|.|TRBJ2-7|TRBD1|TRBV15
CATSRDWNRGDEQYF
TGTGCCACCAGCAGAGATTGGAACAGGGGGGACGAGCAGTACTTC
>14|few|TRBJ2-5|TRBD1|TRBV19
CASSIGQGDATQYF
TGTGCCAGTAGTATTGGACAGGGCGATGCGACCCAGTACTTC
>15|.|TRBJ2-1|TRBD1|TRBV5-6
CASSLVGTGRDEQFF
TGTGCCAGCAGCTTGGTTGGGACAGGGAGGGATGAGCAGTTCTTC
>11|.|TRBJ2-3|.|TRBV6-5
CASATRGVLYF
TGTGCCAGCGCTACTCGCGGGGTTTTGTATTTT
>11|.|TRBJ2-7|.|TRBV2
CASTGEYEQYF
TGTGCCAGCACGGGGGAATACGAGCAGTACTTC
>17|.|TRBJ1-4|TRBD1|TRBV28
CASSSPGQGTTNEKLFF
TGTGCCAGCAGTTCACCGGGACAGGGGACGACTAATGAAAAACTGTTTTTT
>18|few|TRBJ2-1|TRBD2|TRBV5-1
CASSLTSGSPRTYNEQFF
TGCGCCAGCAGCTTGACTAGCGGGAGCCCCAGGACCTACAATGAGCAGTTCTTC
>16|.|TRBJ2-1|TRBD2|TRBV28
CASSLPAGNSYNEQFF
TGTGCCAGCAGTCTCCCAGCGGGAAACTCCTACAATGAGCAGTTCTTC
>14|few|TRBJ2-3|TRBD1|TRBV28
CASTDGQGTDTQYF
TGTGCCAGCACCGACGGACAGGGGACAGATACGCAGTATTTT
>18|few|TRBJ2-5|TRBD1|TRBV28
CASSPELGQGAPLRDQYF
TGTGCCAGCAGCCCAGAGCTGGGACAGGGGGCCCCCTTGCGTGACCAGTACTTC